The 13 T cell receptor beta chains presented below share a single source sample, sequenced in a study of technical replicates of blood from a handful of donors. Sequencing used immunoSEQ multiplex PCR; TCRdb keeps in-frame clones, though not all of them. The sample lists 65,000 to 85,000 clones; approximately 94% were seen once. Sequenced material: T cells isolated from PBMCs. These receptors all stem from a human donor in good health.

The rearrangement joins TRBV9 to TRBJ2-7, with 15 nucleotides matching TRBD2. Trimming at V came to 3 bases and at J to 12 bases, leaving 10 bases not matched to a gene. This CDR3 comprises 15 residues. CDR1 and CDR2 from the germline V gene are SGDLS and YYNGEE. CDR3 DNA: TGTGCCAGCAGCGCGTCCGGACTAGCGGGAGGGACCCTGTACTTC. Protein: CASSASGLAGGTLYF.

V and J are TRBV6-1 and TRBJ2-3; D ambiguous. The V end was cut by 9 bases, the J end by 6 bases, with 16 bases between. The CDR3 runs 13 residues. Germline V gives CDR1 MNHNS, CDR2 SASEGT. The CDR3 region is CASSEIAADTQYF. CDR3 sequence (DNA): TGTGCCAGTTCCGAAATAGCAGCCGATACGCAGTATTTT.

The chain has TRBV27 and TRBJ2-2; D not resolved. Germline V gene data show CDR1 as MNHEY and CDR2 as SMNVEV (reference sequence). The ends were cut back, 7 bases at V and 0 bases at J, with 6 bases in the middle. The CDR3 runs to 13 residues. DNA of the CDR3: TGTGCCAGCAATTCCGCGAACACCGGGGAGCTGTTTTTT. Translated: CASNSANTGELFF.

For the CDR3, the DNA is TGTGCCAGCAGTTCAAGGACAGGGATAAGGAACACTGAAGCTTTCTTT. This codes for CASSSRTGIRNTEAFF. The V gene is TRBV6-6, the J gene TRBJ1-1; 8 bases fit TRBD1. Germline-derived CDR1 and CDR2 are MNHNY and SVGAGI (reference sequence). Germline trimming cut 4 bases from V and 1 base from J; bases unmatched to any gene: 8. This CDR3 contains 16 residues.

This sequence joins TRBV9 and TRBJ2-7, with a weak D call TRBD1 (6 bases). CDR1 and CDR2 (germline): SGDLS, YYNGEE. V lost 4 bases to trimming and J lost 6 bases, with 8 bases between them. This CDR3 has 11 residues. The CDR3 protein is CASSKGGEQYF. The CDR3 DNA reads TGTGCCAGCAGCAAAGGGGGCGAGCAGTACTTC.

The chain combines TRBV7-8 with TRBJ2-7; D may be TRBD1 (6 bases). V was shortened by 8 bases and J by 6 bases, with 23 bases between the two germline ends. Germline CDR1 reads SGHVS; CDR2 reads FQNEAQ. CDR3 length: 15 residues. The CDR3 DNA sequence: TGTGCCAGCTCCAATAGAGGCAGGGGAGAAATCGAGCAGTACTTC. Its protein is CASSNRGRGEIEQYF.

This clone was seen once. The genes are TRBV19 and TRBJ2-5; possibly TRBD1 for D (7 bases). V lost 5 bases and J 5 bases, leaving 15 bases between the germline ends. The CDR3 has 14 amino acids. The V gene's germline CDR1 is LNHDA and CDR2 SQIVND (reference sequence). As DNA, the CDR3 is TGTGCCAGTAGTCTTGCGACAGGGAGGGAGACCCAGTACTTC. As protein: CASSLATGRETQYF.

The rearrangement uses TRBV11-2 and TRBJ1-1; D remains unclear. This CDR3 spans 14 amino acids. With 1 base removed from V and 5 bases from J, the gap between germline ends came to 11 bases. The germline V gene encodes CDR1 SGHAT and CDR2 FQNNGV. The CDR3 protein is CASSLVEVRTEAFF. The CDR3 DNA follows: TGTGCCAGCAGCTTAGTGGAGGTTCGGACTGAAGCTTTCTTT.

The J gene is TRBJ2-7, the V gene TRBV4-1; 7 nucleotides match TRBD2. From germline, CDR1 is MGHRA and CDR2 YSYEKL. Trimming removed 1 base from V and 5 bases from J; junction bases left unmatched: 8. The CDR3 covers 15 residues. The CDR3 region has the DNA TGCGCCAGCAGCCAAGTCTTGGCGGGAGACGACGAGCAGTACTTC. Translation gives CASSQVLAGDDEQYF.

This clone was observed a single time. The chain couples TRBV27 to TRBJ2-1; 7 bases fit TRBD1. The CDR3 sequence is 13 residues long. J lost 7 bases, V lost 0 bases, and 0 bases had no gene match. Germline V gene sequence: CDR1 MNHEY, CDR2 SMNVEV (reference sequence). CDR3 loop: CASSLSTGNEQFF. As DNA, the CDR3 is TGTGCCAGCAGTTTATCGACAGGGAATGAGCAGTTCTTC.

This rearrangement joins TRBV9 to TRBJ2-3, with TRBD1 identical over 7 bases. The CDR3 has 15 residues. V shed 1 base, J shed 3 bases, and the junction held 5 bases outside the gene matches. Germline V gives CDR1 SGDLS, CDR2 YYNGEE. The CDR3 spells CASSVRATGTDTQYF. The CDR3 region has the DNA TGTGCCAGCAGCGTACGGGCGACAGGGACAGATACGCAGTATTTT.

The V gene is TRBV6-6, the J gene TRBJ1-5, with a tentative D call TRBD1 (5 bases). Per germline, CDR1 MNHNY and CDR2 SVGAGI (reference sequence). This CDR3 is 14 amino acids long. V lost 6 bases and J lost 5, with 14 bases in between. The CDR3 here is CASSPLAGDQPQHF. In DNA form, the CDR3 reads TGTGCCAGCAGCCCCTTAGCGGGGGATCAGCCCCAGCATTTT.

V is TRBV18 and J is TRBJ1-4; D possibly corresponds to TRBD1 (5 bases). V was shortened by 6 bases and J by 1 base, with 9 bases between the two germline ends. In germline, CDR1 is KGHSH, CDR2 LQKENI. The CDR3 covers 14 residues. DNA for the CDR3: TGTGCCAGCTCTGCGGGGCAAACTAATGAAAAACTGTTTTTT. It codes for CASSAGQTNEKLFF.